This T cell receptor beta chain was identified during a study of T cell repertoires in cytomegalovirus infection. Study details: Indications of both CMV infection and matching HLA type were provided by public TCR beta signatures.

TCRdb re-derived calls from the reads in MiXCR, one entry per CDR3 protein. The sample has about 830,000 distinct CDR3 sequences, approximately 30% seen once. Comment on this clonotype: Its antigen is unidentified.

General study points: Public TCR beta family frequency separated CMV-and-HLA carriers, including in an independent cohort. Dominating the ex vivo response were TCR beta clonotypes that were CMV-specific and HLA-C-restricted.

The clonotype originates from a human donor in good health (CMV status not recorded). Some clones in this sample may be carry-over from other donors' samples. This specimen was cultured CD8+ T cells from PBMCs, taken from culture after CMV antigen stimulation.

The CDR3 nucleotides read TGTGCCAGCAGTTTATACGGGGACCTTTGGCAGCCCCAGCATTTT. It yields the protein CASSLYGDLWQPQHF. V is TRBV27 and J is TRBJ1-5; D is possibly TRBD1 (5 bases). Trimming shortened V by 1 base and J by 7 bases, and 14 bases separated the two germline ends. Germline V lookup: CDR1 MNHEY, CDR2 SMNVEV (reference sequence). The CDR3 is 15 amino acids.